The present TCR beta chain was sequenced within a study of CD8 T cells in ankylosing spondylitis. General study findings and limits: Significantly higher representation of disease-linked clones was reported for matched ankylosing spondylitis synovial fluid.

This clonotype appeared a few times. The antigen is unknown. V was pared by 6 bases and J by 5 bases, with 10 bases of the junction left unmatched. The germline V gene has CDR1 SQVTM and CDR2 ANQGSEA. This CDR3 is 14 amino acids long. As the method for making TCR beta libraries, quantitative 5'-RACE with molecular barcodes was used. From the 5' RACE reads, TCRdb called clonotypes with MiXCR, one entry per CDR3 protein. Of a few hundred thousand distinct CDR3 sequences listed, around 20% are singletons. This chain joins TRBV29-1 and TRBJ2-3, with 8 nucleotides matching TRBD2. The clonotype comes from a male donor with ankylosing spondylitis or in good health (not recorded which). The specimen was blood, either unsorted or a sorted T cell fraction (not recorded which). The CDR3, as DNA: TGCAGCGTCTCGGGACTAGACTACAGAGATACGCAGTATTTT. It encodes CSVSGLDYRDTQYF.